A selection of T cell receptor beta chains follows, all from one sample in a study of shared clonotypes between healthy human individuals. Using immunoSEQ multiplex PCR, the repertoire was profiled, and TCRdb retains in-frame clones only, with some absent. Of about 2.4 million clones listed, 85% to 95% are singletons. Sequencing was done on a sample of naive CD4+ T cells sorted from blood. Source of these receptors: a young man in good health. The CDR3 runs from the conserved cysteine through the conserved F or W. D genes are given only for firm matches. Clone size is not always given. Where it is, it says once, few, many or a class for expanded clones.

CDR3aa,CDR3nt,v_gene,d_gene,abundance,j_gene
CASSLYNTWPEQFF,TGTGCCAGCAGTTTATATAACACGTGGCCGGAGCAGTTCTTC,TRBV27,NA,NA,TRBJ2-1
CASSRRQGVTDTQYF,TGTGCCAGCAGCAGACGACAGGGGGTCACAGATACGCAGTATTTT,TRBV7-9,TRBD1,NA,TRBJ2-3
CASRPGETGELFF,TGTGCCAGCAGACCGGGAGAAACCGGGGAGCTGTTTTTT,TRBV7-9,NA,NA,TRBJ2-2
CATTPGVGELFF,TGTGCCACCACCCCGGGAGTCGGGGAGCTGTTTTTT,TRBV6-5,NA,few,TRBJ2-2
CASSQGGGDTQYF,TGCGCCAGCAGCCAAGGAGGGGGGGATACGCAGTATTTT,TRBV10-2,NA,NA,TRBJ2-3
CASGLDRGQFF,TGTGCTAGTGGTTTGGATCGGGGGCAGTTCTTC,TRBV12-5,NA,NA,TRBJ2-1
CASSVGRLAGVQETQYF,TGCGCCAGCAGTGTAGGCAGACTAGCTGGGGTCCAAGAGACCCAGTACTTC,TRBV10-2,TRBD2,NA,TRBJ2-5
CARSQSGQHLYNSPLHF,TGTGCCAGAAGCCAATCGGGCCAGCACCTCTATAATTCACCCCTCCACTTT,TRBV7-5,NA,NA,TRBJ1-6
CATSRGRTGDGYTF,TGTGCCACCAGCAGAGGACGGACAGGGGATGGCTACACCTTC,TRBV15,TRBD1,NA,TRBJ1-2
CAWSTGPYGYTF,TGTGCCTGGAGCACCGGCCCCTATGGCTACACCTTC,TRBV30,NA,NA,TRBJ1-2
CASSRTSGSNNEQFF,TGTGCCAGTAGTAGGACTAGCGGGAGTAACAATGAGCAGTTCTTC,TRBV19,TRBD2,NA,TRBJ2-1
CSVGPSSYEQYF,TGCAGCGTTGGACCGAGCTCCTACGAGCAGTACTTC,TRBV29-1,NA,NA,TRBJ2-7
CASSLSLAGGPAEQFF,TGTGCCAGCAGCTTAAGTCTAGCGGGAGGGCCGGCCGAGCAGTTCTTC,TRBV7-2,TRBD2,NA,TRBJ2-1
CASSFHRGPYNEQFF,TGTGCCAGCAGCTTTCACAGGGGCCCTTACAATGAGCAGTTCTTC,TRBV7-2,TRBD1,once,TRBJ2-1
CASSLSRVAAYTF,TGTGCCAGCAGCTTAAGCAGGGTTGCCGCCTACACCTTC,TRBV11-1,NA,NA,TRBJ1-2
CASVHSATNEKLFF,TGTGCCAGCGTCCACTCCGCAACTAATGAAAAACTGTTTTTT,TRBV6-6,NA,once,TRBJ1-4
CASGSRAGEQYF,TGTGCCTCTGGGTCCCGCGCGGGCGAGCAGTACTTC,TRBV6-1,NA,NA,TRBJ2-7
CASSAGTGGTDTQYF,TGTGCCAGCTCTGCGGGGACAGGGGGCACAGATACGCAGTATTTT,TRBV18,TRBD1,NA,TRBJ2-3
CASSPSGRAGYTF,TGTGCCAGCAGTCCTTCCGGTAGGGCTGGCTACACCTTC,TRBV6-5,NA,once,TRBJ1-2
CASSLEQAYGYTF,TGCGCCAGCAGCTTGGAACAGGCCTATGGCTACACCTTC,TRBV5-1,NA,NA,TRBJ1-2
CSARTGGYENF,TGCAGTGCCCGAACAGGGGGTTACGAGAACTTC,TRBV20-1,TRBD1,NA,TRBJ2-7
CASSPGTQGATNEKLFF,TGTGCCAGCAGCCCAGGGACACAAGGAGCAACTAATGAAAAACTGTTTTTT,TRBV5-4,NA,NA,TRBJ1-4
CAIREDRVEPAFF,TGTGCCATCAGGGAGGACAGGGTAGAACCGGCTTTTTTT,TRBV10-3,TRBD1,NA,TRBJ1-1
CASKDGTRLGYTF,TGTGCCAGTAAAGATGGGACAAGACTTGGCTACACCTTC,TRBV19,NA,NA,TRBJ1-2
CASSAGTNSYNEQFF,TGCGCCAGCAGTGCTGGGACAAACTCCTACAATGAGCAGTTCTTC,TRBV5-1,NA,once,TRBJ2-1
CASSESPGQFNSPLHF,TGTGCCAGCAGTGAAAGCCCCGGACAGTTCAATTCACCCCTCCACTTT,TRBV6-1,NA,NA,TRBJ1-6
CASSEYGQDGYEQYF,TGTGCCAGCAGTGAATACGGGCAGGACGGATACGAGCAGTACTTC,TRBV6-1,NA,NA,TRBJ2-7
CASTLGGTRRTNTGELFF,TGTGCCAGCACCTTGGGGGGGACCCGGCGAACGAACACCGGGGAGCTGTTTTTT,TRBV27,TRBD2,NA,TRBJ2-2
CASKRLAGLQETQYF,TGTGCCAGCAAGCGACTAGCGGGACTACAAGAGACCCAGTACTTC,TRBV27,TRBD2,NA,TRBJ2-5
CAWSVTFGGSGNTIYF,TGTGCCTGGAGTGTAACATTCGGGGGCTCTGGAAACACCATATATTTT,TRBV30,NA,NA,TRBJ1-3
CASSYSGSLGQYF,TGTGCCAGCAGTTACTCGGGGTCTCTCGGGCAGTACTTC,TRBV6-5,NA,NA,TRBJ2-7
CASSAFSTSSYNSPLHF,TGTGCCAGCAGCGCCTTTTCAACCAGCTCCTATAATTCACCCCTCCACTTT,TRBV9,NA,NA,TRBJ1-6
CAWSVESSYNSPLHF,TGTGCCTGGAGTGTGGAGAGCTCCTATAATTCACCCCTCCACTTT,TRBV30,NA,NA,TRBJ1-6
CASSEYEYEQYF,TGTGCCAGCAGTGAATACGAGTACGAGCAGTACTTC,TRBV25-1,NA,NA,TRBJ2-7
CASEQGFVTGELFF,TGCGCCAGCGAGCAGGGTTTTGTAACCGGGGAGCTGTTTTTT,TRBV5-1,NA,NA,TRBJ2-2
CAISESTLATHYEQYF,TGTGCCATCAGTGAGTCGACCCTAGCGACCCACTACGAGCAGTACTTC,TRBV10-3,NA,NA,TRBJ2-7
CASSPEHSYNEQFF,TGTGCCAGCAGCCCCGAGCACTCCTACAATGAGCAGTTCTTC,TRBV7-2,NA,NA,TRBJ2-1
CASTPGDGYTF,TGTGCCAGCACCCCGGGGGATGGCTACACCTTC,TRBV6-6,NA,once,TRBJ1-2
CASSQDNRVWTEAFF,TGCGCCAGCAGCCAAGACAACAGGGTGTGGACTGAAGCTTTCTTT,TRBV4-1,NA,NA,TRBJ1-1
CASSVQGPYEQYF,TGTGCCAGCAGTGTTCAGGGTCCCTACGAGCAGTACTTC,TRBV2,NA,once,TRBJ2-7
CASSETMGSGANVLTF,TGTGCCAGCAGCGAAACGATGGGCTCTGGGGCCAACGTCCTGACTTTC,TRBV6-1,NA,NA,TRBJ2-6
CAWTRSNTGELFF,TGTGCCTGGACGCGGTCAAACACCGGGGAGCTGTTTTTT,TRBV30,NA,NA,TRBJ2-2
CASSLAGSSTGELFF,TGCGCCAGCAGCTTGGCCGGCAGTTCCACCGGGGAGCTGTTTTTT,TRBV5-1,NA,NA,TRBJ2-2
CASSLDGSTDTQYF,TGCGCCAGCAGCTTGGACGGGAGCACAGATACGCAGTATTTT,TRBV5-1,NA,few,TRBJ2-3
CASSKGFRGRGNTGELFF,TGTGCCAGCAGCAAAGGTTTTCGGGGGAGAGGGAACACCGGGGAGCTGTTTTTT,TRBV21-1,NA,NA,TRBJ2-2
CASSVGVGDTGELFF,TGTGCCAGCAGCGTAGGAGTAGGGGACACCGGGGAGCTGTTTTTT,TRBV9,NA,NA,TRBJ2-2
CALRDTKNIQYF,TGTGCCCTTCGGGACACAAAAAACATTCAGTACTTC,TRBV30,NA,NA,TRBJ2-4
CASSLTSTGVFYEQYF,TGTGCCAGCAGCTTAACGTCGACAGGGGTGTTTTACGAGCAGTACTTC,TRBV7-2,TRBD1,once,TRBJ2-7
CSVDGDRGVGNYGYTF,TGCAGCGTTGATGGTGACAGGGGGGTTGGTAACTATGGCTACACCTTC,TRBV29-1,TRBD1,NA,TRBJ1-2
CASSPQGTSGFYEQYF,TGTGCCAGCAGCCCTCAGGGTACTAGCGGTTTCTACGAGCAGTACTTC,TRBV9,TRBD2,NA,TRBJ2-7
CASLAGGAGDTQYF,TGTGCCAGTCTCGCCGGGGGGGCGGGAGATACGCAGTATTTT,TRBV28,TRBD2,NA,TRBJ2-3
CASHHGGETQYF,TGTGCCAGCCATCATGGGGGTGAGACCCAGTACTTC,TRBV28,NA,NA,TRBJ2-5
CASSYSAGGAPGYTF,TGTGCCAGCAGTTACTCCGCGGGGGGGGCGCCTGGCTACACCTTC,TRBV6-5,NA,NA,TRBJ1-2